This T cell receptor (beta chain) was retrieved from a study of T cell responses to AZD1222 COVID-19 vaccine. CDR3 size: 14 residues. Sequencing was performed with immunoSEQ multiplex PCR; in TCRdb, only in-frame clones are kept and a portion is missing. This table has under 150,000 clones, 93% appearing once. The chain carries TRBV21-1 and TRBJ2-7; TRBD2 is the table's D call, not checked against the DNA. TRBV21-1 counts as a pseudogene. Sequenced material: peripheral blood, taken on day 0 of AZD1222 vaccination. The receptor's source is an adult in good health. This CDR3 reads CASRRETWSFEQYF. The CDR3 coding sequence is TGTGCCAGCAGGAGGGAAACGTGGTCGTTCGAGCAGTACTTC.